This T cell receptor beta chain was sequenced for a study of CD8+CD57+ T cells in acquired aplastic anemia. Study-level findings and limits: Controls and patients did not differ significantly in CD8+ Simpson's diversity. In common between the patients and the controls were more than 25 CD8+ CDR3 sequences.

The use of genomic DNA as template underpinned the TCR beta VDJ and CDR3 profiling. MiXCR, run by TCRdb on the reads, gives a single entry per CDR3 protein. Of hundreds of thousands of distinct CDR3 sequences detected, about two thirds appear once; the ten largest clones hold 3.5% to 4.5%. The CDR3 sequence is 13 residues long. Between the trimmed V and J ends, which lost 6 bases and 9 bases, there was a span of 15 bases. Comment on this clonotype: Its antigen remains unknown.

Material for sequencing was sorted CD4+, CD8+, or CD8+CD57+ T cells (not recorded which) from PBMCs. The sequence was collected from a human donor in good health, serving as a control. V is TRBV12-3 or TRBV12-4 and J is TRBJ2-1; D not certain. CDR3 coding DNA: TGTGCCAGCAGCTTGGTGCCGGGTGGTGAGCAGTTCTTC. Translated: CASSLVPGGEQFF.